This T cell receptor (beta chain) was documented in a study of blood T cells in healthy people across ages. Study summary: Per every two T cells, about one barcoded beta molecule was captured by template switching.

For the second PCR, which ran for about 7 to 12 cycles, a sample-barcoded 5' primer and a J-beta primer mix were used. TCRdb processed the 5' RACE reads anew with MiXCR; each CDR3 protein has one entry. In the table there are approximately 760,000 distinct CDR3 sequences, 25% of which are singletons. CDR1 and CDR2 from the germline V gene are SEHNR and FQNEAQ (reference sequence). This CDR3 contains 17 residues. Worth noting for this clonotype: Given the absence of the conserved phenylalanine or tryptophan at the CDR3 end, a read error is likely.

Separately, the same data were catalogued under a study of T cells of mothers and their children.

Material for sequencing was blood. This chain joins TRBV7-9 and TRBJ2-5, with 8 bases identical to TRBD1. The J call is in doubt because the DNA end fits TRBJ2-1 better. The sequence came from a boy younger than 18 in good health. The CDR3 bases are TGTGCCAGCAGCGTCACAGGGGGTACAAAGAGATACAATGAGCAGTTCCTC. This gives the protein CASSVTGGTKRYNEQFL.